Below are 7 T cell receptor beta chains sequenced from a single sample in a study of blood T cell repertoires in COVID-19. Produced via immunoSEQ multiplex PCR; TCRdb's table is partial and in-frame only. In the table there are some 90,000 clones, 75% to 90% of which are singletons. Sequencing was done on a sample of peripheral blood. The receptors come from a human donor in a cohort sampled during active COVID-19.

This chain uses TRBV28 with TRBJ2-7; tentatively, D is TRBD2 (5 bases). Trimming left V 2 bases short and J 5 bases short, with 13 bases between. The CDR3 sequence is 14 residues long. Germline CDR1 reads MDHEN; CDR2 reads SYDVKM. This CDR3 is CASSLISTRDEQYF. CDR3 DNA sequence: TGTGCCAGCAGTTTAATCTCTACTAGAGACGAGCAGTACTTC.

Note on this clone: Other DNA sequences in this specimen translate into the identical CDR3. The genes are TRBV6-1 and TRBJ1-5, with TRBD1 as a possible D gene (5 bases). The CDR3 is made up of 14 amino acids. Per the germline V gene, CDR1 is MNHNS and CDR2 is SASEGT. Trimming stripped 2 bases from V and 4 bases from J, with 9 bases between. The CDR3 protein is CASSESGGNQPQHF. DNA for the CDR3: TGTGCCAGCAGTGAATCGGGGGGGAATCAGCCCCAGCATTTT.

The chain is built from TRBV2 and TRBJ2-7; 11 nucleotides match TRBD1. Trimming at V came to 7 bases and at J to 4 bases, leaving 3 bases not matched to a gene. The CDR3 runs 13 residues. Germline CDR1 and CDR2: SNHLY and FYNNEI. The CDR3 is CASTGQGGYEQYF. The CDR3 DNA is TGTGCCAGCACGGGACAGGGGGGGTACGAGCAGTACTTC.

This clone appeared once. The J gene is TRBJ2-7, the V gene TRBV7-9; 8 bases are shared with TRBD2. This CDR3 contains 16 residues. V gave up 4 bases and J gave up 1 base; unmatched junction bases: 9. CDR1 SEHNR and CDR2 FQNEAQ come from the germline V gene (reference sequence). The CDR3: CASSSDPGLVSYEQYF. The CDR3 DNA follows: TGTGCCAGCAGCTCGGACCCGGGACTAGTTTCCTACGAGCAGTACTTC.

This clone was detected a few times. The chain couples TRBV28 to TRBJ1-5, with D unresolved. The CDR3 loop spans 15 amino acids. Germline V gene data show CDR1 as MDHEN and CDR2 as SYDVKM. V was cut by 10 bases and J by 7 bases, with 23 bases left in between. CDR3 residues: CAIVPGLGRRQPQHF. Here the CDR3 DNA reads TGTGCCATCGTCCCCGGACTGGGGAGGAGGCAGCCCCAGCATTTT.

This clone has a single count. This chain uses TRBV7-2 with TRBJ2-7; perhaps TRBD2 as D (6 bases). Germline V gene data show CDR1 as SGHTA and CDR2 as FQGNSA. This CDR3 region has 16 residues. V dropped 5 bases and J dropped 0 bases, with 17 bases sitting between them. CDR3 sequence reads: CASSPQGGRASYEQYF. CDR3 in DNA: TGTGCCAGCAGCCCGCAAGGAGGGCGGGCCTCCTACGAGCAGTACTTC.

V usage is TRBV4-2 and J usage is TRBJ2-7, with 10 bases identical to TRBD1. Germline-derived CDR1 and CDR2 are LGHNA and YNFKEQ. J lost 2 bases, V lost 4 bases, and 8 bases had no gene match. The CDR3 runs to 16 residues. The chain's CDR3 is CASSRERGQGTYEQYF. The CDR3 coding sequence is TGTGCCAGCAGCCGGGAGCGGGGACAGGGGACCTACGAGCAGTACTTC.